This T cell receptor beta chain stems from a study of blood T cell repertoires in COVID-19. The CDR3 contains 13 residues. The germline gives CDR1 SQVTM, CDR2 ANQGSEA. Germline trimming cut 4 bases from V and 8 bases from J; bases unmatched to any gene: 8. The assay was immunoSEQ multiplex PCR, and TCRdb's table has in-frame clones only and misses some. The table shows 70,000 to 100,000 clones, with approximately 80% occurring only once. V is TRBV29-1 and J is TRBJ1-2; 9 nucleotides align to TRBD1. The receptor comes from a woman of 80 years or more with acute or convalescent COVID-19. Sequencing was performed on peripheral blood. The CDR3 DNA follows: TGCAGCGTTGGACAGGGGGTGGGTACGGGCTACACCTTC. Translation gives CSVGQGVGTGYTF.